The 22 T cell receptor beta chains in this list originate from one sample, sequenced in a study of blood T cells in healthy people across ages. Combining a sample-barcoded 5' primer with a J-beta primer mix, a second PCR ran for roughly 7 to 11 cycles. TCRdb re-called the 5' RACE reads through MiXCR, storing one row per CDR3 protein. Of around 1.5 million distinct CDR3 sequences listed, roughly 59% are singletons. Material for sequencing was blood. Source of these receptors: a man between 18 and 29 years old in good health.

The chain recombines TRBV6-1 with TRBJ2-3; D might be TRBD2 (5 bases). The ends were cut back, 1 base at V and 8 bases at J, with 16 bases in the middle. CDR3 length: 15 amino acids. The V gene's germline CDR1 is MNHNS and CDR2 SASEGT. The CDR3 sequence is CASSEVGELSGTQYF. For the CDR3, the DNA is TGTGCCAGCAGTGAAGTAGGCGAATTAAGCGGTACGCAGTATTTT.

The V gene is TRBV12-3 or TRBV12-4, the J gene TRBJ2-1, with no clear D. CDR3 length equals 13 residues. The V and J ends lost 5 bases and 4 bases respectively, with 9 bases between them. The CDR3 is CASSKVDYNEQFF. In DNA form, the CDR3 reads TGTGCCAGCAGTAAGGTAGATTACAATGAGCAGTTCTTC.

The chain carries TRBV4-1 and TRBJ2-3; D gene ambiguous. Deletions cut 3 bases from V and 4 bases from J, with 8 bases between. Germline CDR1 and CDR2: MGHRA and YSYEKL. The length of the CDR3 is 13 residues. Here the CDR3 reads CASSQEPADTQYF. The CDR3 bases are TGCGCCAGCAGCCAGGAACCGGCAGATACGCAGTATTTT.

This rearrangement joins TRBV18 to TRBJ1-4; D possibly corresponds to TRBD1 (5 bases). Germline assignment: CDR1 KGHSH and CDR2 LQKENI. Trimming shortened V by 6 bases and J by 3 bases, and 14 bases separated the two germline ends. The CDR3 runs to 15 residues. Here the CDR3 DNA reads TGTGCCAGCTCTGGGACGGCCCCCCCTAATGAAAAACTGTTTTTT. It is translated as CASSGTAPPNEKLFF.

As regards this clonotype: A much larger clone lies a single base off, so this may be a read error. The chain recombines TRBV3-1 with TRBJ2-5; D is undetermined. Germline CDR1 LGHDT, CDR2 YNNKEL (reference sequence). The CDR3 runs to 12 residues. The CDR3 reads CAGSVSQETQYF. CDR3 bases: TGTGCCGGCAGCGTGTCGCAAGAGACCCAGTACTTC.

This sequence joins TRBV11-2 and TRBJ1-5; possible D gene TRBD1, 6 bases. Trimming shortened V by 1 base and J by 2 bases, and 15 bases separated the two germline ends. Germline V gives CDR1 SGHAT, CDR2 FQNNGV. This CDR3 has 17 amino acids. CDR3 region: CASSLGGYRVGNQPQHF. CDR3 nucleotide sequence: TGTGCCAGCAGCTTAGGGGGCTACAGGGTTGGCAATCAGCCCCAGCATTTT.

V gene TRBV30 combines with J gene TRBJ1-2; 10 nucleotides line up with TRBD1. This CDR3 contains 15 residues. Losses at the gene ends were 2 bases for V and 8 bases for J; bases not matched to a gene: 11. Looked up from germline, CDR1 is GTSNPN and CDR2 is SVGIG (reference sequence). The CDR3: CAWSPRDRGVVGYTF. Here the CDR3 DNA reads TGTGCCTGGAGTCCCAGGGACAGGGGTGTGGTAGGCTACACCTTC.

The V and J genes are TRBV6-2 or TRBV6-3 and TRBJ2-4; 8 nucleotides line up with TRBD1. The germline CDR1 and CDR2 sequences are MNHEY and SVGEGT. This CDR3 is 14 amino acids long. Trimming removed 6 bases from V and 1 base from J; junction bases left unmatched: 2. CDR3 sequence: CASSHRGAKNIQYF. The CDR3 DNA is TGTGCCAGCAGCCACAGGGGGGCCAAAAACATTCAGTACTTC.

This clonotype came up a few times. The rearrangement uses TRBV12-3 or TRBV12-4 and TRBJ2-5; 11 nucleotides align to TRBD2. J lost 4 bases, V lost 8 bases, and 9 bases had no gene match. There are 15 residues in the CDR3. The CDR3 protein is CASGQVAGGRETQYF. DNA for the CDR3: TGTGCCAGCGGACAGGTAGCGGGAGGGCGAGAGACCCAGTACTTC.

This clonotype was seen only a few times. The rearrangement uses TRBV6-6 and TRBJ1-2, with a possible D match to TRBD1 (5 bases). Trimming removed 2 bases from V and 7 bases from J, with 14 bases in between. Germline-derived CDR1 and CDR2 are MNHNY and SVGAGI (reference sequence). The CDR3 loop spans 14 amino acids. The CDR3 spells CASSYLQGEGGYTF. As DNA, the CDR3 is TGTGCCAGCAGTTACCTCCAGGGAGAGGGTGGCTACACCTTC.

The rearrangement joins TRBV11-3 to TRBJ2-2; 7 bases line up with TRBD1. The CDR3 has 17 amino acids. V gave up 5 bases and J gave up 0 bases; unmatched junction bases: 9. The germline gives CDR1 SGHNT, CDR2 YENEEA. CDR3 region: CASSTYRGPANTGELFF. DNA of the CDR3: TGTGCCAGCAGCACCTACAGGGGCCCCGCGAACACCGGGGAGCTGTTTTTT.

The V and J genes are TRBV7-9 and TRBJ1-2; 10 bases are shared with TRBD1. Germline V CDR1 and CDR2: SEHNR, FQNEAQ (reference sequence). The CDR3 contains 15 residues. J gave up 6 bases and V 5 bases, and 9 bases lay outside the gene matches. CDR3 sequence reads: CASSLGQGGRDGYTF. DNA of the CDR3: TGTGCCAGCAGCCTTGGACAGGGGGGAAGAGATGGCTACACCTTC.

This sequence joins TRBV4-2 and TRBJ1-2, with a possible D match to TRBD1 (6 bases). V was clipped by 0 bases and J by 4 bases, with 12 bases between them. This CDR3 has 15 amino acids. Germline CDR1 is LGHNA and CDR2 is YNFKEQ. The CDR3 loop is CASSQERRGIYGYTF. DNA of the CDR3: TGTGCCAGCAGCCAAGAAAGGAGGGGGATCTATGGCTACACCTTC.

There are a few counts of this clonotype. The chain links TRBV29-1 to TRBJ2-3; D not resolved. The length of the CDR3 is 14 residues. With 6 bases removed from V and 0 bases from J, the gap between germline ends came to 13 bases. Germline V gene sequence: CDR1 SQVTM, CDR2 ANQGSEA. The CDR3 region is CSVALTSSTDTQYF. CDR3 bases: TGCAGCGTCGCCCTAACGAGTAGCACAGATACGCAGTATTTT.

The V and J genes are TRBV12-5 and TRBJ2-2, with 11 bases that match TRBD2. CDR1 LGHNT and CDR2 FRNRAP come from the germline V gene. The CDR3 runs to 13 residues. Trimming at V came to 11 bases and at J to 5 bases, leaving 4 bases not matched to a gene. CDR3 DNA sequence: TGTGCTGGGACTAGCGGATTTACCGGGGAGCTGTTTTTT. It translates to CAGTSGFTGELFF.

The V and J genes are TRBV6-2 or TRBV6-3 and TRBJ2-5, with D unclear. The CDR3 is 11 amino acids. The germline CDR1 and CDR2 sequences are MNHEY and SVGEGT. The V gene lost 10 bases and the J gene lost 2 bases, with 8 bases spanning the gap. CDR3 loop: CAIKEQETQYF. The CDR3 coding sequence is TGTGCCATCAAAGAACAAGAGACCCAGTACTTC.

V gene TRBV28 combines with J gene TRBJ2-1; TRBD1 matches at 12 bases. Germline assignment: CDR1 MDHEN and CDR2 SYDVKM. The CDR3 runs 15 residues. V shed 5 bases and J 9 bases; nucleotides not matched to a gene: 8. CDR3 bases: TGTGCCAGCAGTCTTGGGACAGGGGGCGCGTTTGAGCAGTTCTTC. Protein: CASSLGTGGAFEQFF.

This CDR3 reads CASSPVGREAFF. The DNA of the CDR3 is TGTGCCAGCAGCCCCGTCGGCCGAGAGGCTTTCTTT. The chain joins TRBV5-6 to TRBJ1-1; D call uncertain. The CDR3 covers 12 residues. The V and J ends lost 4 bases and 11 bases respectively, with 15 bases between them. The germline V gene has CDR1 SGHDT and CDR2 YYEEEE.

J is TRBJ2-1 and V is TRBV12-3 or TRBV12-4, with D unresolved. CDR3 length: 12 residues. Trimming left V 3 bases short and J 10 bases short, with 10 bases between. CDR3 DNA sequence: TGTGCCAGCAGTTTCTCCGTCGAAGAGCAGTTCTTC. Residues: CASSFSVEEQFF.

This chain connects TRBV7-8 to TRBJ2-4, with D perhaps matching TRBD2 (6 bases). Germline V gene data show CDR1 as SGHVS and CDR2 as FQNEAQ. Deletions cut 2 bases from V and 7 bases from J, with 9 bases between. This CDR3 contains 13 residues. CDR3 sequence: CASSLTSFNIQYF. The CDR3 DNA reads as TGTGCCAGCAGCTTAACTAGCTTCAACATTCAGTACTTC.

The V and J genes are TRBV27 and TRBJ2-1, with D unresolved. The germline V and J ends were trimmed by 9 bases and 0 bases, with 15 bases remaining between them. Germline V gene data show CDR1 as MNHEY and CDR2 as SMNVEV (reference sequence). The CDR3 contains 15 residues. The CDR3 sequence: CASWSPTNSYNEQFF. The CDR3 coding sequence is TGTGCCAGTTGGTCCCCGACGAACTCCTACAATGAGCAGTTCTTC.

J is TRBJ2-3 and V is TRBV10-3, with no clear D. CDR1 is ENHRY, CDR2 SYGVKD, per germline. V was pared by 1 base and J by 2 bases, with 7 bases between. The CDR3 is 14 residues long. The CDR3, as DNA: TGTGCCATCAGTGAGTGGCCTAACACAGATACGCAGTATTTT. Protein: CAISEWPNTDTQYF.